This T cell receptor beta chain originates from a study of early T cells in non-severe SARS-CoV-2 infection. For the study at large: Bulk RNA from unsorted whole blood was sequenced; chains were unpaired.

Attached unique molecular identifiers marked individual cDNA molecules. From the 5' RACE reads, TCRdb called clonotypes with MiXCR, one entry per CDR3 protein. In the table there are more than 80,000 distinct CDR3 sequences, approximately 15% of which are singletons. The CDR3 is 15 amino acids. Trimming pared 1 base from V and 5 bases from J, leaving 14 bases between. Germline CDR1 reads SGHAT; CDR2 reads FQNNGV. The sequence was obtained from an adult who was a healthcare worker with PCR-confirmed SARS-CoV-2 infection or an uninfected control (not recorded which). V gene TRBV11-2 combines with J gene TRBJ2-5, with D perhaps TRBD1 (5 bases). The sample taken for sequencing was whole blood. The CDR3 is CASSLGLRGLETQYF. CDR3 bases: TGTGCCAGCAGCTTAGGTCTAAGGGGCTTGGAGACCCAGTACTTC.